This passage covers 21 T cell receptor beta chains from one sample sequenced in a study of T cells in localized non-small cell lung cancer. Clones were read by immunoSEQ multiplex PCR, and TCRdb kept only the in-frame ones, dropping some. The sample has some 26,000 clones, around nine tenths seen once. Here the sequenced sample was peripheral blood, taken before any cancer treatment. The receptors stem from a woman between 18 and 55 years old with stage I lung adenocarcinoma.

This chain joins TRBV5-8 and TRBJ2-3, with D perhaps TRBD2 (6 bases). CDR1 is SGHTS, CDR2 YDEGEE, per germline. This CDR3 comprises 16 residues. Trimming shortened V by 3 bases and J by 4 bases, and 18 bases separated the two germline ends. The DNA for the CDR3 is TGTGCCAGCAGCTCAGCGACGGGGGTTCAGGCAGATACGCAGTATTTT. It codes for CASSSATGVQADTQYF.

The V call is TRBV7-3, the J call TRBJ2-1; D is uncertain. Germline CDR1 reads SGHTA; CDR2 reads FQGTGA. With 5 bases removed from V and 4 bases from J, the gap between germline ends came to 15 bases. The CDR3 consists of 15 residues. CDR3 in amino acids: CASSQTGSPYNEQFF. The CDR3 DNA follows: TGTGCCAGCAGCCAGACGGGTTCACCTTACAATGAGCAGTTCTTC.

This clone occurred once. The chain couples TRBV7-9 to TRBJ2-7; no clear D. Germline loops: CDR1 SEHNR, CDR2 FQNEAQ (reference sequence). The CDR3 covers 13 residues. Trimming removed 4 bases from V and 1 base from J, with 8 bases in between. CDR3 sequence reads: CASSSGSSYEQYF. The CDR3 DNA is TGTGCCAGCAGCTCCGGCAGTTCCTACGAGCAGTACTTC.

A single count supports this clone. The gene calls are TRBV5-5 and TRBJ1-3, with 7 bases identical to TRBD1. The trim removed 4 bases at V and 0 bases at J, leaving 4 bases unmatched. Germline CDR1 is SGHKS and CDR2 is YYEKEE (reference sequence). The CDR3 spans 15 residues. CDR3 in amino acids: CASSRTGDSGNTIYF. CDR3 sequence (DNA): TGTGCCAGCAGCCGTACAGGGGACTCTGGAAACACCATATATTTT.

The CDR3 loop reads CASSFRVGDTIYF. CDR3 bases: TGTGCCAGCAGCTTCAGGGTAGGAGACACCATATATTTT. This chain connects TRBV7-2 to TRBJ1-3, with a tentative D call TRBD1 (5 bases). Germline CDR1 SGHTA, CDR2 FQGNSA. The CDR3 runs to 13 residues. Trimming took off 3 bases at V and 8 bases at J, with 11 bases between the two ends.

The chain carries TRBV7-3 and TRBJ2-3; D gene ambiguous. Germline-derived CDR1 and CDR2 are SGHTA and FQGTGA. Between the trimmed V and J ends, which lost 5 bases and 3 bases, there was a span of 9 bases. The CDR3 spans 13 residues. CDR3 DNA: TGTGCCAGCAGCATAGGGCCTACAGATACGCAGTATTTT. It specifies CASSIGPTDTQYF.

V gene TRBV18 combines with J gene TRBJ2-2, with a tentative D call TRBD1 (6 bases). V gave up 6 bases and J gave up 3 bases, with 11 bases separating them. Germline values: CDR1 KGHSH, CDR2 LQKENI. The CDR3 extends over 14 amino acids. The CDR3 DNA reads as TGTGCCAGCTCCCTTAGGACAGACACCGGGGAGCTGTTTTTT. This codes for CASSLRTDTGELFF.

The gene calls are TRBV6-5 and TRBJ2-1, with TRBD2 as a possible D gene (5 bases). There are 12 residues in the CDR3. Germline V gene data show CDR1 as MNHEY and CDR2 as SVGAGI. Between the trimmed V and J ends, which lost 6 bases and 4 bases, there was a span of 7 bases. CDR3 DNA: TGTGCCAGCAGGTCGGGATACAATGAGCAGTTCTTC. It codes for CASRSGYNEQFF.

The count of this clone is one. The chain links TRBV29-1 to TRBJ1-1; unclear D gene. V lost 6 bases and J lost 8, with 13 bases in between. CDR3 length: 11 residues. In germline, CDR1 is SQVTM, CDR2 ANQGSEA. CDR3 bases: TGCAGCGTCCGCGACTACCGAGAAGCTTTCTTT. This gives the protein CSVRDYREAFF.

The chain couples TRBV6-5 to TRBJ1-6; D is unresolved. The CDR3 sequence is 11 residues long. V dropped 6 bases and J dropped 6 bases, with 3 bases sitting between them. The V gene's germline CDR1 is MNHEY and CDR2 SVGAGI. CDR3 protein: CASSSNSPLHF. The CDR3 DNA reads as TGTGCCAGCAGCAGTAATTCACCCCTCCACTTT.

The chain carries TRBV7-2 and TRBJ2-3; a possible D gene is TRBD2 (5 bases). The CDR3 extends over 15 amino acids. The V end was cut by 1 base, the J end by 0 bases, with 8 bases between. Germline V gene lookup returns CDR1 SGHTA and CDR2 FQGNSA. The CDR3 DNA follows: TGTGCCAGCAGCTTAGTCGGGGTTAGCACAGATACGCAGTATTTT. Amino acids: CASSLVGVSTDTQYF.

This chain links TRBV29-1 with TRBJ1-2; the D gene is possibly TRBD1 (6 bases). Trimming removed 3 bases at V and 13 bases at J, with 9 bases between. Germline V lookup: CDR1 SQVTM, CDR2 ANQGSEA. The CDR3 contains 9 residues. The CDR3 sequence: CSVDEGVTF. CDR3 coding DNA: TGCAGCGTTGACGAGGGGGTCACCTTC.

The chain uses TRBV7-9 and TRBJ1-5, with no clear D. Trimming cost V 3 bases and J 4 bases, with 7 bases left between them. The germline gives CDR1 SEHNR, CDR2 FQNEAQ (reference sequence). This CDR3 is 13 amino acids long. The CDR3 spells CASSFGENQPQHF. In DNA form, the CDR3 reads TGTGCCAGCAGCTTTGGGGAAAATCAGCCCCAGCATTTT.

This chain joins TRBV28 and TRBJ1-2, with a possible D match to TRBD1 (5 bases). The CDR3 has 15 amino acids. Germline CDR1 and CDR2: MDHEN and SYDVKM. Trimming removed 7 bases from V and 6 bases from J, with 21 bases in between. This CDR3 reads CASTEASQEIDGYTF. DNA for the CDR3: TGTGCCAGCACGGAAGCCTCACAGGAAATTGATGGCTACACCTTC.

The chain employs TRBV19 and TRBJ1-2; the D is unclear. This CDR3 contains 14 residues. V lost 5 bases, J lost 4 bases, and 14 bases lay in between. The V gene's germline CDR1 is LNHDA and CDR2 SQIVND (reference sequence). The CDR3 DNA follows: TGTGCCAGTAGTGATTCCTCATGGATCTATGGCTACACCTTC. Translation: CASSDSSWIYGYTF.

CDR3 protein: CASSLDWKNTIYF. DNA for the CDR3: TGTGCCAGCAGCTTGGATTGGAAAAACACCATATATTTT. This chain links TRBV5-4 with TRBJ1-3; D remains ambiguous. V was pared by 0 bases and J by 6 bases, with 7 bases between. CDR1 SGHNT and CDR2 YYREEE come from the germline V gene (reference sequence). The CDR3 length is 13 residues.

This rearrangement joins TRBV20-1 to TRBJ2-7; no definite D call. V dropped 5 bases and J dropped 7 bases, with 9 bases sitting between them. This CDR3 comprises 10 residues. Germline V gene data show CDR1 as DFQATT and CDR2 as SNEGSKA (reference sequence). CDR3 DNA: TGCAGTGCTTGGTACGGGGAGCAGTACTTC. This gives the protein CSAWYGEQYF.

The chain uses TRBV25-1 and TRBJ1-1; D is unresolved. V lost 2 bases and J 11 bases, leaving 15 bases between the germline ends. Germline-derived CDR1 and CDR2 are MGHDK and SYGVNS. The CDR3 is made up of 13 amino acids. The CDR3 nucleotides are TGTGCCAGCAGTGAACAGGAAGGGTATGGCGCTTTCTTT. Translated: CASSEQEGYGAFF. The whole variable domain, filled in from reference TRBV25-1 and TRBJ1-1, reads EADIYQTPRYLVIGTGKKITLECSQTMGHDKMYWYQQDPGMELHLIHYSYGVNSTEKGDLSSESTVSRIRTEHFPLTLESARPSHTSQYLCASSEQEGYGAFFGQGTRLTVV.

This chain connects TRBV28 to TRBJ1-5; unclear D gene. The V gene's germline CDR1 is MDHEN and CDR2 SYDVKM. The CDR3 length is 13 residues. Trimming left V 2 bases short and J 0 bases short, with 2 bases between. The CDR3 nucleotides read TGTGCCAGCAGTTTAGCTAGCAATCAGCCCCAGCATTTT. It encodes CASSLASNQPQHF.

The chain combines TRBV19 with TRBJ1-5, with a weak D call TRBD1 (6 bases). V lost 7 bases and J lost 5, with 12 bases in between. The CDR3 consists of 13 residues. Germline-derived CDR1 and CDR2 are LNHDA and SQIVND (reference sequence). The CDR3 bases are TGTGCCAGTAAGGGGGGTATGGATCAGCCCCAGCATTTT. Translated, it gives CASKGGMDQPQHF.

This CDR3 is CASSLQAWVDFSETQYF. The CDR3 DNA is TGTGCCAGCAGCTTACAAGCCTGGGTAGATTTTTCGGAGACCCAGTACTTC. This rearrangement joins TRBV7-9 to TRBJ2-5; no clear D. Deletions cut 2 bases from V and 5 bases from J, with 21 bases between. The CDR3 contains 17 residues. Germline CDR1 and CDR2: SEHNR and FQNEAQ (reference sequence). Full variable domain (remainder filled in from reference TRBV7-9 and TRBJ2-5): DTGVSQNPRHKITKRGQNVTFRCDPISEHNRLYWYRQTLGQGPEFLTYFQNEAQLEKSRLLSDRFSAERPKGSFSTLEIQRTEQGDSAMYLCASSLQAWVDFSETQYFGPGTRLLVL.